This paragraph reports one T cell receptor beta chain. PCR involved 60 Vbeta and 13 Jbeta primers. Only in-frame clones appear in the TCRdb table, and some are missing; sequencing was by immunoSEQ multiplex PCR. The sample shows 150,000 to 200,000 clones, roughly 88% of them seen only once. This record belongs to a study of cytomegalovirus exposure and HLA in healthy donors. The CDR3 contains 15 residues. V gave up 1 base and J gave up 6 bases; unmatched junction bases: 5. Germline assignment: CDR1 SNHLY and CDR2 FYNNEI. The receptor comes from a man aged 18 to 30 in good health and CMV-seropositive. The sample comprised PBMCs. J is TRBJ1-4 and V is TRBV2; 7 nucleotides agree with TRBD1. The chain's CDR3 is CASSEVGTAHEKLFF. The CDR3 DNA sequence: TGTGCCAGCAGTGAAGTTGGGACAGCTCATGAAAAACTGTTTTTT.